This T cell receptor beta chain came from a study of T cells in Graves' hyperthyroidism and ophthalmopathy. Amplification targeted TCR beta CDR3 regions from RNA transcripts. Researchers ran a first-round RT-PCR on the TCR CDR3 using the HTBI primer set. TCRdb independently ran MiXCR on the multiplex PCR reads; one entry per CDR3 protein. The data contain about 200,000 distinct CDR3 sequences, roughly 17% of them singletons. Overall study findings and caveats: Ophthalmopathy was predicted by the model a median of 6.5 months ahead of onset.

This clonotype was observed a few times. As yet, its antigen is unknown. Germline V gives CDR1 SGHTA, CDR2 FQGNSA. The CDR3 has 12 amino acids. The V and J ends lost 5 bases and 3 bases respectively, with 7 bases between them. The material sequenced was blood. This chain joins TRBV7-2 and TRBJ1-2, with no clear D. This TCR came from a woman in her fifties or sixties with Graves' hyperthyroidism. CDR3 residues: CASSVGHYGYTF. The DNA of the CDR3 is TGTGCCAGCAGCGTGGGCCACTATGGCTACACCTTC. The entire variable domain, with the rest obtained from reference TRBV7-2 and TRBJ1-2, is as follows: GAGVSQSPSNKVTEKGKDVELRCDPISGHTALYWYRQSLGQGLEFLIYFQGNSAPDKSGLPSDRFSAERTGGSVSTLTIQRTQQEDSAVYLCASSVGHYGYTFGSGTRLTVV.